This TCR beta chain was recorded in a study of T-cell memory formation after mild COVID-19 (dated by TCRdb to about 2021). In terms of the full investigation: TCR sequence clusters from the two donors were largely donor specific. T-cell clones expanding and contracting after mild COVID-19 in a couple of donors were tracked by longitudinal TCRalpha and TCRbeta repertoire sequencing. Two young, previously healthy adult volunteers, one female and one male, were included in the cohort.

Broad study findings and their caveats: Only two mild cases were covered in the study, and larger cohorts including severe cases with pre-infection samples were considered necessary. Contracting CD4+ clones turned up mainly in the CM and EM memory subsets, whereas EMRA was where CD8+ clones were enriched. Some responding clones were detected in pre-infection memory, suggesting pre-existing cross-reactive memory T cells joined the SARS-CoV-2 response. Clones contracting from day 15 to 85 had balanced CD4/CD8 phenotypes, while a second wave expanding from day 15 to 37 was biased towards CD4+. Whether the second-wave clones peaking on day 37 were SARS-CoV-2 specific was not confirmed.

Ficoll-Paque density gradient centrifugation was the method used to isolate PBMCs. The germline V gene (reference sequence) specifies GTSNPN as CDR1 and SVGIG as CDR2. From the cysteine up to the phenylalanine, the CDR3 has a length of 16 residues. The entry retains the CDR3 DNA only, 48 bases that are in frame from base 1. V is reduced by 4 bases and J by 0 bases, leaving a spacing of 16 bases between them. TCRdb records Illumina NovaSeq 6000 as the sequencer. cDNA libraries for TCRalpha and TCRbeta were prepared by 5'RACE using constant-segment primers, with sample barcodes and unique molecular identifiers added. Trizol reagent was used to extract RNA from every sample. The libraries were amplified in two PCR steps, and the second step added a second sample barcode and Illumina TruSeq adapters. Sequencing of the libraries was done on an Illumina NovaSeq, producing 2 x 150 bp paired-end reads. Concerning the study's data processing: Reads were demultiplexed and collapsed into UMI-guided consensus sequences with migec v1.2.7. Using mixcr v2.1.11, UMI consensuses were aligned to TRA and TRB V and J templates and then assembled into clonotypes. Expanded or contracted clonotypes were those called significant by both edgeR and NoisET, with noise models trained on biological replicates. For edgeR calls, the cutoffs were a false discovery rate-adjusted p below 0.01 and a log2 fold-change threshold of 1. As an exploratory analysis of dynamics, max-normalized trajectories of the 1000 most abundant clonotypes were examined by PCA with hierarchical clustering. Separately sequenced CD4+ and CD8+ repertoires were used to assign the CD4 or CD8 phenotype of responding clones. In TCRdb, the public reads were trimmed at Q25 with fastp and aligned with MiXCR, with productive beta chains retained. CDR3 protein sequences are deduplicated, and each keeps its most common genes and DNA. V and J calls and clone size were set by TCRdb, not the authors. The sample table contains around 300,000 distinct CDR3 sequences; only one count was recorded for about a sixth of them. The ten largest account for more than 20% of the sample.

About this clonotype: The clone's antigen remains unknown. No qualities accompany the bases; no much larger clone lies one base away.

Sequencing was performed on PBMCs or a T cell subset sorted from them (not recorded which). The origin of this receptor is a man in his late teens or twenties who had mild COVID-19 (a few samples of this study predate the infection). The sample titles of this study are shuffled in the database, so cell type and time point are left out; the donor was told from shared clones. The rearranged segments are TRBV30 and TRBJ2-4; the D gene assignment is ambiguous. CDR3 loop: CAWTPGSYLAKNIQYF. The DNA sequence is given as TGTGCCTGGACCCCCGGGTCCTATCTAGCCAAAAACATTCAGTACTTC.